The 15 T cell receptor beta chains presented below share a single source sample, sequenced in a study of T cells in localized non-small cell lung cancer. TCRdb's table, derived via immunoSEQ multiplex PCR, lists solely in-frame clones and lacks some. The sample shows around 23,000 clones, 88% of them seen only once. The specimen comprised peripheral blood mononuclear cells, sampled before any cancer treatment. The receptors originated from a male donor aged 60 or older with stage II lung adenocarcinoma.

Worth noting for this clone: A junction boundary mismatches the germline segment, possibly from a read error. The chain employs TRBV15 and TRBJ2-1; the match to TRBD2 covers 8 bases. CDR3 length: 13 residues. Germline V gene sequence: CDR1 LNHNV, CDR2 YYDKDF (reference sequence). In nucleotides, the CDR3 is TGTGCCACCAGCAGAGCTTCGGGCGGGAGGATGCTCTTC. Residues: CATSRASGGRMLF.

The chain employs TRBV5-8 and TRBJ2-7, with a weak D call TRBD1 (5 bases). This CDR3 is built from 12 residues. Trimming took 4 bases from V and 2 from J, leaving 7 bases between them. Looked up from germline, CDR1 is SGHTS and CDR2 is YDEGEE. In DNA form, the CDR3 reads TGTGCCAGCAGCCGCAGGGCCTACGAGCAGTACTTC. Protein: CASSRRAYEQYF.

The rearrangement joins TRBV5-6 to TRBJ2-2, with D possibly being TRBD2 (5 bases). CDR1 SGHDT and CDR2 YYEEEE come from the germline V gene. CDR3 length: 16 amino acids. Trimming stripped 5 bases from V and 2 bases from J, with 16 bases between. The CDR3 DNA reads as TGTGCCAGCAGACCGACGAGGGCTACCAACACCGGGGAGCTGTTTTTT. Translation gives CASRPTRATNTGELFF.

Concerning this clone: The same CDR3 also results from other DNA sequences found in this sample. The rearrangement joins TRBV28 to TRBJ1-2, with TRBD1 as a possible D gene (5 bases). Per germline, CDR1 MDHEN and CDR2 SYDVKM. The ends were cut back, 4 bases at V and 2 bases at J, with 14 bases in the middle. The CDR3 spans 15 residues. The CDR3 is CASSSLGTGNYGYTF. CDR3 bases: TGTGCCAGCAGTTCCCTCGGGACGGGGAACTATGGCTACACCTTC.

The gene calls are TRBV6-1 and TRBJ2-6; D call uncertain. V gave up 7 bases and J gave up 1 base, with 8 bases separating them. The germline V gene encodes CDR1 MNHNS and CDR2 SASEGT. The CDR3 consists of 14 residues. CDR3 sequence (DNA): TGTGCCAGCAATGGGCCGTCTGGGGCCAACGTCCTGACTTTC. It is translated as CASNGPSGANVLTF.

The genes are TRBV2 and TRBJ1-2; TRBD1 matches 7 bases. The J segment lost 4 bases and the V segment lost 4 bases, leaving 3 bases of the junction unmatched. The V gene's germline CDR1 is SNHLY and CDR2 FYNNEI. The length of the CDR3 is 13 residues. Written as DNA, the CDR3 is TGTGCCAGCAGTGCGGGACAGTCCTATGGCTACACCTTC. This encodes CASSAGQSYGYTF.

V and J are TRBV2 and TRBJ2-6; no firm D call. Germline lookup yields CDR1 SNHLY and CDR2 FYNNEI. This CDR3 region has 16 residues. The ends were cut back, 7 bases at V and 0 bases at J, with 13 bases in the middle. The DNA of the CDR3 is TGTGCCAGCACTGCCCAGTACTCCTCTGGGGCCAACGTCCTGACTTTC. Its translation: CASTAQYSSGANVLTF.

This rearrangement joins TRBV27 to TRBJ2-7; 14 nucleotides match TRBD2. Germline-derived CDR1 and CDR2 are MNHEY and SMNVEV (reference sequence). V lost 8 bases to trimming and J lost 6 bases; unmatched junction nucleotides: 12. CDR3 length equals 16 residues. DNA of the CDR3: TGTGCCAGCGAGTCCAGGACTAGCGGGAGGACCCGCGAGCAGTACTTC. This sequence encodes CASESRTSGRTREQYF.

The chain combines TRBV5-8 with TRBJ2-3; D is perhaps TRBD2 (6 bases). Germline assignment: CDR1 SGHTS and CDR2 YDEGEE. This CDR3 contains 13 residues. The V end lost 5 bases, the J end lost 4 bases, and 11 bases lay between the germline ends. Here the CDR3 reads CASSSLAADTQYF. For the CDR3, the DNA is TGTGCCAGCAGTTCACTAGCCGCAGATACGCAGTATTTT.

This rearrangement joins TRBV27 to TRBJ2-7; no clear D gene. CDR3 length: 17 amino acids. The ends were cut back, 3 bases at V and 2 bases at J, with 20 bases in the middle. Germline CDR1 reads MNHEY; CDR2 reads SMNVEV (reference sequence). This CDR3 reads CASSLVYRREYTYEQYF. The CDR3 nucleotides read TGTGCCAGCAGTTTGGTATATAGAAGAGAATACACCTACGAGCAGTACTTC.

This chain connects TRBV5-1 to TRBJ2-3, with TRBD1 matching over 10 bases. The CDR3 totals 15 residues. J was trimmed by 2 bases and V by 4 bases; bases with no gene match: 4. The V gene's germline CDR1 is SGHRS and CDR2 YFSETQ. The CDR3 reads CASSTGTGDTDTQYF. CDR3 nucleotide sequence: TGCGCCAGCAGCACCGGGACAGGGGACACAGATACGCAGTATTTT.

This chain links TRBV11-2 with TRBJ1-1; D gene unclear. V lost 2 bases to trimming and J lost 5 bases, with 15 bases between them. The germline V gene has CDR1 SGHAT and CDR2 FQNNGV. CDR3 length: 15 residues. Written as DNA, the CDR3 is TGTGCCAGCAGCTTATCAGCCTCAGGAGGGACTGAAGCTTTCTTT. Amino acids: CASSLSASGGTEAFF.

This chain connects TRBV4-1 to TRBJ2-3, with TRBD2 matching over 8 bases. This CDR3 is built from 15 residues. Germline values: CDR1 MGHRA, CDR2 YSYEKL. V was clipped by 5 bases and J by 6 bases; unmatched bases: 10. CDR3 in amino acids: CASSTSGTSLDTQYF. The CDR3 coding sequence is TGCGCCAGCAGCACCTCCGGGACTAGTCTCGATACGCAGTATTTT.

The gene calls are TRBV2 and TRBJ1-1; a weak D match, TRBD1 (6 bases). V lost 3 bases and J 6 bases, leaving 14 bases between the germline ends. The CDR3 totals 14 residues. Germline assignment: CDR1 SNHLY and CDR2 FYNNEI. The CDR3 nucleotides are TGTGCCAGCAGTGAGAGTACAGGGCACGCTGAAGCTTTCTTT. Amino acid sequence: CASSESTGHAEAFF.

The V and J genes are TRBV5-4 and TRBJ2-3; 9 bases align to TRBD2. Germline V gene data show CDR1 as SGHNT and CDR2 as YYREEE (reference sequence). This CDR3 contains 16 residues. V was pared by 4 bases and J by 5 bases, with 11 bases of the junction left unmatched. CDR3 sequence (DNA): TGTGCCAGCAGCATTGGGGCTAGCGGGAATATAGATACGCAGTATTTT. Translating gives CASSIGASGNIDTQYF. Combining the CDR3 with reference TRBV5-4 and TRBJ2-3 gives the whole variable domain ETGVTQSPTHLIKTRGQQVTLRCSSQSGHNTVSWYQQALGQGPQFIFQYYREEENGRGNFPPRFSGLQFPNYSSELNVNALELDDSALYLCASSIGASGNIDTQYFGPGTRLTVL.